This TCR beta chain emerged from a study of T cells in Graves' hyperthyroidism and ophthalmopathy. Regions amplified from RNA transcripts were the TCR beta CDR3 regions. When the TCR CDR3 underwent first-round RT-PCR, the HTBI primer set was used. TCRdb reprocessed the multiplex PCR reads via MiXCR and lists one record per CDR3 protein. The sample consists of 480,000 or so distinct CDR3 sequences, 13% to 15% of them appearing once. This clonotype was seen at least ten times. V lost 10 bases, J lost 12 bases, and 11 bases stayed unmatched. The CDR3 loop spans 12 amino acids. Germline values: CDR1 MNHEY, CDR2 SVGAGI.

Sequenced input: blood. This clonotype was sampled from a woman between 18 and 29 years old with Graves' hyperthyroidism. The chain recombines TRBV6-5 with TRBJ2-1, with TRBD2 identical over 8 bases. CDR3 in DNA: TGTGCCATCGGGGGGGTCAACTTTCCGCAGTTCTTC. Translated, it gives CAIGGVNFPQFF.